This paragraph reports one T cell receptor beta chain. Antigen: not known. This record comes from a study of beta chain features in type 1 diabetes. Study observations and caveats: People with Type 1 diabetes carried modestly yet significantly shorter TCRB CDR3s in all four CD4+ subsets. The VDJ junctions of type 1 diabetes patients carried fewer insertions and more deletions.

The whole isolated RNA underwent reverse transcription, so sequencing captured expressed TCRB transcripts. Libraries were prepared by immunoSEQ multiplex PCR; TCRdb keeps only in-frame clonotypes and omits some of them. The sample has hundreds of thousands of clones, roughly an eighth seen once. The CDR3 covers 15 residues. V lost 4 bases to trimming and J lost 8 bases; unmatched junction nucleotides: 6. CDR1 SGHNT and CDR2 YENEEA come from the germline V gene. The chain uses TRBV11-3 and TRBJ2-1, with 12 bases lining up with TRBD2. This TCR derives from a man between 18 and 35 years old with type 1 diabetes. Specimen: naive CD4+ T cells from blood. Written as DNA, the CDR3 is TGTGCCAGCAGCTCCACTAGCGGGGGGCAGTATGAGCAGTTCTTC. This encodes CASSSTSGGQYEQFF.